Listed below are T cell receptor beta chains from one sample, sequenced in a study of T-cell memory formation after mild COVID-19. MiXCR, applied by TCRdb to the 5' RACE reads, yields one record per CDR3 protein. The table has roughly 500,000 distinct CDR3 sequences, roughly 21% seen once. Sequenced sample: PBMCs or a T cell subset sorted from them (not recorded which). The receptors were gathered from an adult woman who had mild COVID-19 (a few samples of this study predate the infection). Cell type and time point are not known. Each CDR3 is given with its conserved first and last residue. A D gene is named only where the DNA matches it firmly. The listing skips clone size in some rows; elsewhere it reads once, few, many or a size class.

clone size: NA
J gene: TRBJ2-3
V gene: TRBV7-9
D gene: NA
CDR3 DNA: TGTGCCAGCAGCCACGAGAGCACAGATACGCAGTATTTT
CDR3 protein: CASSHESTDTQYF

clone size: few
J gene: TRBJ2-3
V gene: TRBV4-1
D gene: NA
CDR3 DNA: TGCGCCAGCAGCCTCCCGGGGGCAGATACGCAGTATTTT
CDR3 protein: CASSLPGADTQYF

clone size: NA
J gene: TRBJ1-2
V gene: TRBV6-6
D gene: TRBD1
CDR3 DNA: TGTGCCAGCAGTGCAACAGGGGGCGAGGCGTATGGCTACACCTTC
CDR3 protein: CASSATGGEAYGYTF

clone size: once
J gene: TRBJ1-2
V gene: TRBV6-5
D gene: NA
CDR3 DNA: TGTGCCAGCAGTTACTTAGGGTCAACGGCCTATGGCTACACCTTC
CDR3 protein: CASSYLGSTAYGYTF

clone size: NA
J gene: TRBJ2-7
V gene: TRBV7-8
D gene: TRBD1
CDR3 DNA: TGTGCCAGCAGTCCCGGGACAGGGCGCAGCGAGCAGTACTTC
CDR3 protein: CASSPGTGRSEQYF

clone size: few
J gene: TRBJ2-3
V gene: TRBV29-1
D gene: NA
CDR3 DNA: TGCAGCGTTGAAGGCGGGCTTCGGGGAGATACGCAGTATTTT
CDR3 protein: CSVEGGLRGDTQYF

clone size: few
J gene: TRBJ1-1
V gene: TRBV4-2
D gene: NA
CDR3 DNA: TGTGCCAGCAGCCAAGGCCAGGGACCGCTGAACACTGAAGCTTTCTTT
CDR3 protein: CASSQGQGPLNTEAFF

clone size: few
J gene: TRBJ1-1
V gene: TRBV11-1
D gene: TRBD1
CDR3 DNA: TGTGCCAGCAGCGGGGACACGGACAGGAGTGAAGCTTTCTTT
CDR3 protein: CASSGDTDRSEAFF

clone size: NA
J gene: TRBJ1-5
V gene: TRBV19
D gene: NA
CDR3 DNA: TGTGCCAGTAGTATCTCGGATCAGCCCCAGCATTTT
CDR3 protein: CASSISDQPQHF

clone size: NA
J gene: TRBJ2-1
V gene: TRBV4-2
D gene: NA
CDR3 DNA: TGTGCCAGCAGCCAAGGGGGGGGCGGAGAGCAGTTCTTC
CDR3 protein: CASSQGGGGEQFF

clone size: NA
J gene: TRBJ1-5
V gene: TRBV30
D gene: NA
CDR3 DNA: TGTGCCTGGAGCCCGGGACAAATAAATCAGCCCCAGCATTTT
CDR3 protein: CAWSPGQINQPQHF

clone size: few
J gene: TRBJ1-1
V gene: TRBV15
D gene: NA
CDR3 DNA: TGTGCCACCAGCAGTGTCCTGGGAGGCAGAACGAACACTGAAGCTTTCTTT
CDR3 protein: CATSSVLGGRTNTEAFF

clone size: NA
J gene: TRBJ1-1
V gene: TRBV5-1
D gene: NA
CDR3 DNA: TGCGCCAGCAGCTTGGACCAGCTCATGAACACTGAAGCTTTCTTT
CDR3 protein: CASSLDQLMNTEAFF

clone size: few
J gene: TRBJ1-1
V gene: TRBV24-1
D gene: NA
CDR3 DNA: TGTGCCACCAGTGATCCCAGGGTGGGTACTGAAGCTTTCTTT
CDR3 protein: CATSDPRVGTEAFF

clone size: NA
J gene: TRBJ2-7
V gene: TRBV2
D gene: NA
CDR3 DNA: TGTGCCAGCAGTTTATCTCCGTTGGACCACGAGCAGTACTTC
CDR3 protein: CASSLSPLDHEQYF

clone size: NA
J gene: TRBJ2-7
V gene: TRBV10-3
D gene: NA
CDR3 DNA: TGTGCCACGAGACCCTCGGGTTACGAGCAGTACTTC
CDR3 protein: CATRPSGYEQYF

clone size: NA
J gene: TRBJ2-7
V gene: TRBV7-2
D gene: NA
CDR3 DNA: TGTGCCAGCAGCTTAAGTGATAGCCTCTCCTACGAGCAGTACTTC
CDR3 protein: CASSLSDSLSYEQYF

clone size: NA
J gene: TRBJ2-2
V gene: TRBV29-1
D gene: NA
CDR3 DNA: TGCAGCGTCGTCGCGACAGGGACTATCTCGGGGGAGCTGTTTTTT
CDR3 protein: CSVVATGTISGELFF

clone size: few
J gene: TRBJ2-7
V gene: TRBV12-3/TRBV12-4
D gene: NA
CDR3 DNA: TGTGCCAGCAGCCTTACACGGGGGAGCTCCTACGAGCAGTACTTC
CDR3 protein: CASSLTRGSSYEQYF

clone size: NA
J gene: TRBJ2-7
V gene: TRBV11-2
D gene: TRBD2
CDR3 DNA: TGTGCCAGCAGCACAAGAGGCGGTAGCGGGGGGTCCTCCTACGAGCAGTACTTC
CDR3 protein: CASSTRGGSGGSSYEQYF

clone size: few
J gene: TRBJ2-1
V gene: TRBV5-1
D gene: TRBD2
CDR3 DNA: TGCGCCAGCAGTATAGGACTAGCGGGAGGGCCTTACTACAATGAGCAGTTCTTC
CDR3 protein: CASSIGLAGGPYYNEQFF

clone size: NA
J gene: TRBJ1-5
V gene: TRBV18
D gene: TRBD1
CDR3 DNA: TGTGCCAGCTCATACCGACAGGGGGATCAGCCCCAGCATTTT
CDR3 protein: CASSYRQGDQPQHF

clone size: NA
J gene: TRBJ2-2
V gene: TRBV7-6
D gene: NA
CDR3 DNA: TGTGCCAGCCGACAACCGAACACCGGGGAGCTGTTTTTT
CDR3 protein: CASRQPNTGELFF

clone size: few
J gene: TRBJ2-7
V gene: TRBV7-6
D gene: NA
CDR3 DNA: TGTGCCAGCAGCTTAAGTTATGACTACGAGCAGTACTTC
CDR3 protein: CASSLSYDYEQYF

clone size: NA
J gene: TRBJ2-7
V gene: TRBV7-3
D gene: TRBD1
CDR3 DNA: TGTGCCAGCAGCCCAATGGGACAGGTCGCCGACGAGCAGTACTTC
CDR3 protein: CASSPMGQVADEQYF

clone size: NA
J gene: TRBJ2-7
V gene: TRBV30
D gene: TRBD2
CDR3 DNA: TGTGCCTGGAGTGCCGGGGGGGCATCCTACGAGCAGTACTTC
CDR3 protein: CAWSAGGASYEQYF

clone size: NA
J gene: TRBJ2-7
V gene: TRBV7-9
D gene: TRBD1
CDR3 DNA: TGTGCCAGCAGCTTAGGGGACAGGCTTAACTCCTACGAGCAGTACTTC
CDR3 protein: CASSLGDRLNSYEQYF

clone size: NA
J gene: TRBJ1-2
V gene: TRBV24-1
D gene: TRBD1
CDR3 DNA: TGTGCCACCAGTGTCCTTTCCGGACAGGCCTCCTATGGCTACACCTTC
CDR3 protein: CATSVLSGQASYGYTF

clone size: NA
J gene: TRBJ2-1
V gene: TRBV7-9
D gene: NA
CDR3 DNA: TGTGCCAGCAGCTTTGAGGGGCTGGGCTCCTACAATGAGCAGTTCTTC
CDR3 protein: CASSFEGLGSYNEQFF

clone size: NA
J gene: TRBJ1-2
V gene: TRBV27
D gene: TRBD1
CDR3 DNA: TGTGCCAGCAGTGCCGGGTTCGGCGACGACAGGGGTGGCTATGGCTACACCTTC
CDR3 protein: CASSAGFGDDRGGYGYTF

clone size: NA
J gene: TRBJ1-1
V gene: TRBV6-5
D gene: NA
CDR3 DNA: TGTGCCAGCAGTTACGGTCAGGGTGGCACTGAAGCTTTCTTT
CDR3 protein: CASSYGQGGTEAFF

clone size: NA
J gene: TRBJ1-1
V gene: TRBV20-1
D gene: TRBD1
CDR3 DNA: TGCAGTGCTAGAGATGACAGGGAGGGCACTGAAGCTTTCTTT
CDR3 protein: CSARDDREGTEAFF

clone size: few
J gene: TRBJ2-7
V gene: TRBV18
D gene: NA
CDR3 DNA: TGTGCCAGCTCACCACAGGGGAGCGGCTCCTACGAGCAGTACTTC
CDR3 protein: CASSPQGSGSYEQYF

clone size: NA
J gene: TRBJ1-5
V gene: TRBV30
D gene: TRBD1
CDR3 DNA: TGTGCCTGGAGTGGGACAGGGGGGGCTATTAGCAATCAGCCCCAGCATTTT
CDR3 protein: CAWSGTGGAISNQPQHF

clone size: few
J gene: TRBJ2-7
V gene: TRBV19
D gene: TRBD1
CDR3 DNA: TGTGCCAGTAGTACAACACCGGGACAGGGGGTCTACGAGCAGTACTTC
CDR3 protein: CASSTTPGQGVYEQYF

clone size: NA
J gene: TRBJ2-7
V gene: TRBV20-1
D gene: TRBD2
CDR3 DNA: TGCAGTGCTAGAGATCCGGGGCTAGCGGGAGGCCAACGCTCCTACGAGCAGTACTTC
CDR3 protein: CSARDPGLAGGQRSYEQYF

clone size: few
J gene: TRBJ2-1
V gene: TRBV7-9
D gene: NA
CDR3 DNA: TGTGCCAGCAGCCCGATTCTGGAGGGGAACAATGAGCAGTTCTTC
CDR3 protein: CASSPILEGNNEQFF

clone size: NA
J gene: TRBJ2-5
V gene: TRBV14
D gene: NA
CDR3 DNA: TGTGCCAGCAGCCAAGAAGCCGGGCAAGATCGGTCAGAGACCCAGTACTTC
CDR3 protein: CASSQEAGQDRSETQYF

clone size: few
J gene: TRBJ2-1
V gene: TRBV6-6
D gene: TRBD2
CDR3 DNA: TGTGCCAGCAGACTCCTCCGGACTAGCGGGAGTTATAGCTCCTACAATGAGCAGTTCTTC
CDR3 protein: CASRLLRTSGSYSSYNEQFF

clone size: NA
J gene: TRBJ2-7
V gene: TRBV4-1
D gene: TRBD2
CDR3 DNA: TGCGCCAGCAGCCAAGGCGTTTGGGGAGCGGGAGTGGAGGAGCAGTACTTC
CDR3 protein: CASSQGVWGAGVEEQYF

clone size: NA
J gene: TRBJ2-1
V gene: TRBV29-1
D gene: NA
CDR3 DNA: TGCAGCGTTTGGGCTAGCGACCACAATGAGCAGTTCTTC
CDR3 protein: CSVWASDHNEQFF

clone size: NA
J gene: TRBJ2-7
V gene: TRBV18
D gene: NA
CDR3 DNA: TGTGCCAGCTCACCTTCGAGGCAGGTCTACGAGCAGTACTTC
CDR3 protein: CASSPSRQVYEQYF